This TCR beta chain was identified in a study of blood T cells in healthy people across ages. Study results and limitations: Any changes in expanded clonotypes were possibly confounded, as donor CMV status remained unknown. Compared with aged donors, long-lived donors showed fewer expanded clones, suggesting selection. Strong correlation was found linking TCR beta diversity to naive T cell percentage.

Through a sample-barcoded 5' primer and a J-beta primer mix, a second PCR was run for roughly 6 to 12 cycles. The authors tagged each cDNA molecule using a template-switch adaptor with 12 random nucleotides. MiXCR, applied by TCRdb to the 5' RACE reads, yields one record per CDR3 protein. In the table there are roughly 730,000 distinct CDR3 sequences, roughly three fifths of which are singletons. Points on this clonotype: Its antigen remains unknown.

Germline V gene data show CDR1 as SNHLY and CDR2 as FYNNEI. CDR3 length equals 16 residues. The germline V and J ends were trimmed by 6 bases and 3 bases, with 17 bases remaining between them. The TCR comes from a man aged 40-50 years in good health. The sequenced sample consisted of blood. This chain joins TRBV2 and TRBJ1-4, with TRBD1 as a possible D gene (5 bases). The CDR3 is CASSAGSGPSNEKLFF. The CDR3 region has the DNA TGTGCCAGCAGCGCAGGGAGCGGGCCATCTAATGAAAAACTGTTTTTT.